The next 24 T cell receptor beta chains were all read from a single sample in a study of blood T cell repertoires in COVID-19. Produced via immunoSEQ multiplex PCR; TCRdb's table is partial and in-frame only. The table shows about 260,000 clones, with about nine tenths occurring only once. The sequencing input was PBMCs or T cells enriched from blood (not recorded which). These receptor sequences come from a woman between 50 and 59 years old who had recovered from COVID-19.

This clone came up once. CDR3 loop: CASIYRGRPGYTF. For the CDR3, the DNA is TGTGCCAGCATCTACAGGGGAAGACCGGGCTACACCTTC. J is TRBJ1-2 and V is TRBV28; 7 nucleotides agree with TRBD1. The germline V gene has CDR1 MDHEN and CDR2 SYDVKM. The CDR3 contains 13 residues. Trimming removed 7 bases from V and 8 bases from J; junction bases left unmatched: 10.

V and J are TRBV11-3 and TRBJ1-1, with a tentative D call TRBD1 (6 bases). There are 14 residues in the CDR3. The V end was cut by 5 bases, the J end by 4 bases, with 14 bases between. CDR1 and CDR2 from the germline V gene are SGHNT and YENEEA. CDR3 DNA sequence: TGTGCCAGCAGCCCGGCCCGAGGGGGCACTGAAGCTTTCTTT. Translated, it gives CASSPARGGTEAFF.

J is TRBJ2-1 and V is TRBV28, with D possibly being TRBD1 (5 bases). The germline V gene has CDR1 MDHEN and CDR2 SYDVKM. Trimming pared 5 bases from V and 12 bases from J, leaving 14 bases between. This CDR3 region has 12 residues. CDR3 sequence reads: CASSLLQGAQFF. For the CDR3, the DNA is TGTGCCAGCAGTCTCCTTCAGGGTGCGCAGTTCTTC.

This chain joins TRBV7-9 and TRBJ1-2; the D gene is possibly TRBD1 (5 bases). The CDR3 length is 14 residues. V lost 0 bases and J 3 bases, leaving 8 bases between the germline ends. Germline V gene lookup returns CDR1 SEHNR and CDR2 FQNEAQ (reference sequence). The chain's CDR3 is CASSLAGQYYGYTF. The CDR3 bases are TGTGCCAGCAGCTTAGCGGGGCAGTACTATGGCTACACCTTC.

This chain uses TRBV7-2 with TRBJ2-3, with TRBD2 matching 10 bases. Germline lookup yields CDR1 SGHTA and CDR2 FQGNSA. J gave up 4 bases and V 5 bases, and 6 bases lay outside the gene matches. The CDR3 spans 15 residues. The CDR3 DNA follows: TGTGCCAGCAGCAAAGCGGGAGGGCCTCCAGATACGCAGTATTTT. It codes for CASSKAGGPPDTQYF.

Details on this clone: Other DNA sequences in this sample translate to the same CDR3. The chain uses TRBV28 and TRBJ2-7; 11 nucleotides align to TRBD2. The CDR3 is 14 amino acids. V lost 5 bases and J lost 4; bases outside the gene matches: 4. Germline V gene sequence: CDR1 MDHEN, CDR2 SYDVKM. CDR3 in DNA: TGTGCCAGCAGTACCACTAGCGGGAGTTACGAGCAGTACTTC. Protein: CASSTTSGSYEQYF. Full variable domain (rest looked up from reference TRBV28 and TRBJ2-7): DVKVTQSSRYLVKRTGEKVFLECVQDMDHENMFWYRQDPGLGLRLIYFSYDVKMKEKGDIPEGYSVSREKKERFSLILESASTNQTSMYLCASSTTSGSYEQYFGPGTRLTVT.

The chain carries TRBV11-3 and TRBJ2-7; 7 bases agree with TRBD1. The germline gives CDR1 SGHNT, CDR2 YENEEA. The CDR3 is 16 residues long. J was trimmed by 7 bases and V by 1 base; bases with no gene match: 13. The DNA of the CDR3 is TGTGCCAGCAGCTTAGGCCCGGGACAGCGGACGGAAGAGCAGTACTTC. Translated: CASSLGPGQRTEEQYF.

The V gene is TRBV30, the J gene TRBJ2-5; 7 nucleotides align to TRBD2. The V segment lost 4 bases and the J segment 0 bases; nucleotides outside the gene matches: 2. The germline gives CDR1 GTSNPN, CDR2 SVGIG (reference sequence). The CDR3 contains 13 residues. CDR3 loop: CAWKRGYQETQYF. CDR3 nucleotide sequence: TGTGCCTGGAAGCGGGGTTACCAAGAGACCCAGTACTTC.

The rearrangement links TRBV18 to TRBJ2-1; TRBD2 is a possible D gene (6 bases). CDR1 is KGHSH, CDR2 LQKENI, per germline. Trimming took off 0 bases at V and 1 base at J, with 10 bases between the two ends. CDR3 length: 16 residues. The CDR3 DNA follows: TGTGCCAGCTCACCACCAGGGGACTCGTCCTACAATGAGCAGTTCTTC. It is translated as CASSPPGDSSYNEQFF. The full variable domain, rest sourced from reference TRBV18 and TRBJ2-1, is NAGVMQNPRHLVRRRGQEARLRCSPMKGHSHVYWYRQLPEEGLKFMVYLQKENIIDESGMPKERFSAEFPKEGPSILRIQQVVRGDSAAYFCASSPPGDSSYNEQFFGPGTRLTVL.

The CDR3 spells CASSPQGVGKNTEAFF. As DNA, the CDR3 is TGTGCCAGTAGTCCCCAGGGGGTGGGGAAGAACACTGAAGCTTTCTTT. The V and J genes are TRBV19 and TRBJ1-1; 7 bases map to TRBD1. Trimming removed 5 bases from V and 1 base from J; junction bases left unmatched: 10. The CDR3 sequence is 16 residues long. Germline CDR1 is LNHDA and CDR2 is SQIVND (reference sequence).

This clone was seen just once. The rearrangement joins TRBV4-3 to TRBJ2-3; no firm D call. Germline V lookup: CDR1 LGHNA, CDR2 YSLEER. The CDR3 has 16 residues. Trimming took off 0 bases at V and 2 bases at J, with 12 bases between the two ends. CDR3 DNA: TGCGCCAGCAGCCAAGATCCCCGGAGTTACACAGATACGCAGTATTTT. Its translation: CASSQDPRSYTDTQYF.

This clone showed up just once. The chain joins TRBV6-5 to TRBJ2-7; 8 nucleotides line up with TRBD2. Germline CDR1 MNHEY, CDR2 SVGAGI. The V gene end was trimmed by 10 bases and the J gene end by 1 base; junction bases not matched to a gene: 9. The CDR3 extends over 14 amino acids. The CDR3 protein is CATRRERESYEQYF. In DNA form, the CDR3 reads TGTGCCACCCGACGTGAGCGGGAGTCCTACGAGCAGTACTTC.

This chain joins TRBV2 and TRBJ2-5, with D perhaps matching TRBD2 (6 bases). The V gene's germline CDR1 is SNHLY and CDR2 FYNNEI. Trimming took off 6 bases at V and 5 bases at J, with 13 bases between the two ends. The CDR3 totals 13 residues. The CDR3 DNA reads as TGTGCCAGCAGAAGGGACTCTGGGGAGACCCAGTACTTC. It yields the protein CASRRDSGETQYF.

Only a few counts were recorded for this clone. This chain uses TRBV5-1 with TRBJ2-7, with 8 bases lining up with TRBD2. This CDR3 contains 15 residues. CDR1 and CDR2 (germline): SGHRS, YFSETQ. V was clipped by 4 bases and J by 2 bases; unmatched bases: 8. The CDR3 sequence is CASSPASGSTYEQYF. CDR3 sequence (DNA): TGCGCCAGCAGCCCGGCCAGCGGGAGTACCTACGAGCAGTACTTC.

CDR3 DNA sequence: TGTGCCAGCAGTGAAGCGGAGACGGCGGGGGCCAACGTCCTGACTTTC. Translation: CASSEAETAGANVLTF. This chain joins TRBV2 and TRBJ2-6; D is ambiguous. The CDR3 is 16 residues long. V was trimmed by 0 bases and J by 4 bases, leaving 10 bases between them. Germline V gives CDR1 SNHLY, CDR2 FYNNEI.

This clone came up a few times. The chain links TRBV7-8 to TRBJ1-1; D is perhaps TRBD1 (6 bases). V lost 6 bases, J lost 9 bases, and 20 bases lay in between. This CDR3 is 14 amino acids long. Germline-derived CDR1 and CDR2 are SGHVS and FQNEAQ. The DNA for the CDR3 is TGTGCCAGCAGATTAACCGGGACATATAGCCAAGCTTTCTTT. Its protein is CASRLTGTYSQAFF. Full variable domain (rest looked up from reference TRBV7-8 and TRBJ1-1): GAGVSQSPRYKVAKRGQDVALRCDPISGHVSLFWYQQALGQGPEFLTYFQNEAQLDKSGLPSDRFFAERPEGSVSTLKIQRTQQEDSAVYLCASRLTGTYSQAFFGQGTRLTVV.

The rearrangement joins TRBV29-1 to TRBJ2-1; TRBD1 matches at 8 bases. Looked up from germline, CDR1 is SQVTM and CDR2 is ANQGSEA. V lost 4 bases and J lost 5; bases outside the gene matches: 7. CDR3 size: 14 residues. The CDR3 sequence is CSVVLRGPHNEQFF. CDR3 DNA sequence: TGCAGCGTTGTCCTCAGGGGGCCCCACAATGAGCAGTTCTTC.

The chain has TRBV18 and TRBJ2-5; TRBD2 might be the D (6 bases). The CDR3 has 12 residues. Germline values: CDR1 KGHSH, CDR2 LQKENI. V lost 3 bases to trimming and J lost 7 bases, with 9 bases between them. The CDR3 spells CASSPVSGTQYF. The CDR3 coding sequence is TGTGCCAGCTCACCGGTTAGCGGGACCCAGTACTTC.

There are many counts of this clone. This chain links TRBV27 with TRBJ2-7, with D tentatively TRBD1 (6 bases). The germline CDR1 and CDR2 sequences are MNHEY and SMNVEV (reference sequence). V was shortened by 4 bases and J by 2 bases, with 15 bases between the two germline ends. This CDR3 is 15 amino acids long. CDR3 amino acids: CASSSPYRAAYEQYF. As DNA, the CDR3 is TGTGCCAGCAGTTCCCCCTACAGGGCAGCCTACGAGCAGTACTTC.

The chain uses TRBV19 and TRBJ1-3; tentatively, D is TRBD1 (6 bases). Germline V gene sequence: CDR1 LNHDA, CDR2 SQIVND (reference sequence). The V end was cut by 1 base, the J end by 4 bases, with 11 bases between. The CDR3 sequence is 15 residues long. CDR3 protein: CASSIATGDGNTIYF. The DNA of the CDR3 is TGTGCCAGTAGTATAGCGACAGGAGACGGAAACACCATATATTTT. Full variable domain (rest looked up from reference TRBV19 and TRBJ1-3): DGGITQSPKYLFRKEGQNVTLSCEQNLNHDAMYWYRQDPGQGLRLIYYSQIVNDFQKGDIAEGYSVSREKKESFPLTVTSAQKNPTAFYLCASSIATGDGNTIYFGEGSWLTVV.

The chain has TRBV28 and TRBJ2-2; 14 bases are shared with TRBD2. From germline, CDR1 is MDHEN and CDR2 SYDVKM. The CDR3 spans 15 residues. Trimming at V came to 8 bases and at J to 4 bases, leaving 3 bases not matched to a gene. The CDR3 DNA reads as TGTGCCAGCGGGGGACTAGCGGGAGTCACCGGGGAGCTGTTTTTT. Encoded protein: CASGGLAGVTGELFF.

This chain links TRBV15 with TRBJ2-7; TRBD1 matches 7 bases. V dropped 2 bases and J dropped 7; count of bases not matched to a gene: 14. Germline CDR1 is LNHNV and CDR2 is YYDKDF (reference sequence). This CDR3 is 16 amino acids long. Here the CDR3 DNA reads TGTGCCACCAGCAGACAGACAGGGTCTATCCTCCGGGAGCAGTACTTC. It specifies CATSRQTGSILREQYF.

This clone was seen only once. This chain uses TRBV7-2 with TRBJ2-1; D is possibly TRBD2 (6 bases). CDR1 is SGHTA and CDR2 is FQGNSA in the germline V gene. The CDR3 extends over 15 amino acids. V was pared by 8 bases and J by 5 bases, with 19 bases between. CDR3 region: CASLGPPTSHNEQFF. CDR3 in DNA: TGTGCCAGCTTAGGCCCCCCTACTAGCCACAATGAGCAGTTCTTC.

V gene TRBV30 combines with J gene TRBJ1-1; 12 bases match TRBD1. The CDR3 extends over 13 amino acids. CDR1 is GTSNPN and CDR2 is SVGIG in the germline V gene (reference sequence). V lost 5 bases and J lost 4; bases outside the gene matches: 2. CDR3 nucleotide sequence: TGTGCCTGGGGGACAGGGGGCACCACTGAAGCTTTCTTT. Encoded protein: CAWGTGGTTEAFF.